The 23 T cell receptor beta chains reported below all come from one sample, sequenced in a study of Ad26.COV2.S vaccination and SARS-CoV-2 variants. TCRdb's copy holds only in-frame clones and misses some; the assay was immunoSEQ multiplex PCR. The sample consists of some 420,000 clones, 85% to 90% of them appearing once. Regarding treatment: roughly 19 received Ad26.COV2.S at low or high dose, single or two shots; about five received placebo; per-sample allocation not given. Samples analyzed were those drawn on day 63 after the first vaccine or placebo injection. The sample consisted of peripheral blood, taken in a trial of Ad26.COV2.S vaccine versus placebo. These TCRs come from a person between 18 and 59 years old who received the Ad26.COV2.S COVID-19 vaccine or a placebo.

The genes are TRBV6-1 and TRBJ2-5; TRBD1 aligns across 9 bases. Germline trimming cut 3 bases from V and 5 bases from J; bases unmatched to any gene: 4. The CDR3 sequence is 14 residues long. From germline, CDR1 is MNHNS and CDR2 SASEGT. In nucleotides, the CDR3 is TGTGCCAGCAGTGAGTACAGGGGGCTGGAGACCCAGTACTTC. Translating it yields CASSEYRGLETQYF.

V and J are TRBV4-1 and TRBJ2-5, with 8 bases identical to TRBD2. The CDR3 is 14 amino acids. The J segment lost 5 bases and the V segment lost 4 bases, leaving 6 bases of the junction unmatched. Germline-derived CDR1 and CDR2 are MGHRA and YSYEKL. The CDR3 region has the DNA TGCGCCAGCAGCCGATTGGGACTAGGGGAGACCCAGTACTTC. Translating it yields CASSRLGLGETQYF.

This clone appeared once. V usage is TRBV6-5 and J usage is TRBJ1-6; D uncertain. Per the germline V gene, CDR1 is MNHEY and CDR2 is SVGAGI. Between the trimmed V and J ends, which lost 4 bases and 7 bases, there was a span of 2 bases. The CDR3 is made up of 11 amino acids. CDR3 protein: CASSSNSPLHF. The CDR3 DNA is TGTGCCAGCAGTTCCAATTCACCCCTCCACTTT.

On this clone: Other nucleotide sequences in the sample specify the same CDR3. This chain links TRBV5-5 with TRBJ1-2; weak D call: TRBD1 (6 bases). This CDR3 has 13 amino acids. V was cut by 0 bases and J by 5 bases, with 8 bases left in between. The germline V gene has CDR1 SGHKS and CDR2 YYEKEE (reference sequence). In DNA, the CDR3 is TGTGCCAGCAGCTTGGCACAGGGATATGGCTACACCTTC. The encoded protein is CASSLAQGYGYTF.

The chain links TRBV7-3 to TRBJ2-7, with D possibly called TRBD1 or TRBD2 (5 bases each). Trimming removed 1 base from V and 2 bases from J, with 12 bases in between. CDR1 and CDR2 from the germline V gene are SGHTA and FQGTGA. The CDR3 has 15 residues. The CDR3 spells CASSLMPGATYEQYF. In nucleotides, the CDR3 is TGTGCCAGCAGCTTAATGCCCGGGGCCACCTACGAGCAGTACTTC. Combining the CDR3 with reference TRBV7-3 and TRBJ2-7 gives the whole variable domain GAGVSQTPSNKVTEKGKYVELRCDPISGHTALYWYRQSLGQGPEFLIYFQGTGAADDSGLPNDRFFAVRPEGSVSTLKIQRTERGDSAVYLCASSLMPGATYEQYFGPGTRLTVT.

The rearrangement links TRBV11-3 to TRBJ1-2, with TRBD1 identical over 8 bases. Unmatched junction bases numbered 11, after V lost 5 bases and J lost 0 bases. The CDR3 has 17 amino acids. Germline CDR1 SGHNT, CDR2 YENEEA. This CDR3 reads CASSAGPGTGTNYGYTF. Written as DNA, the CDR3 is TGTGCCAGCAGCGCAGGACCCGGGACAGGAACTAACTATGGCTACACCTTC.

Many counts were recorded for this clone. Here the CDR3 reads CASSFPTGVYGYTF. The DNA for the CDR3 is TGTGCCAGCAGCTTCCCAACAGGGGTCTATGGCTACACCTTC. This sequence joins TRBV5-6 and TRBJ1-2; 7 nucleotides match TRBD1. The CDR3 runs to 14 residues. CDR1 SGHDT and CDR2 YYEEEE come from the germline V gene. The V and J ends lost 2 bases and 4 bases, in that order; junction bases with no gene match: 5.

The chain combines TRBV25-1 with TRBJ2-5, with TRBD1 matching 7 bases. Losses at the gene ends were 4 bases for V and 2 bases for J; bases not matched to a gene: 7. Germline CDR1 and CDR2: MGHDK and SYGVNS. The CDR3 has 15 amino acids. CDR3 protein: CASSAAGGEQETQYF. The CDR3 DNA reads TGTGCCAGCAGTGCGGCAGGGGGTGAACAAGAGACCCAGTACTTC.

The J gene is TRBJ2-3, the V gene TRBV19; possible D gene TRBD2, 6 bases. Per the germline V gene, CDR1 is LNHDA and CDR2 is SQIVND (reference sequence). The CDR3 extends over 16 amino acids. The V gene lost 3 bases and the J gene lost 2 bases, with 15 bases spanning the gap. CDR3 nucleotide sequence: TGTGCCAGTAGTATTAGCGCTAGCGCCTACACAGATACGCAGTATTTT. Protein sequence: CASSISASAYTDTQYF.

This rearrangement joins TRBV5-1 to TRBJ2-3; D is unclear. Germline CDR1 is SGHRS and CDR2 is YFSETQ. CDR3 length: 16 residues. V lost 0 bases and J lost 4, with 15 bases in between. This CDR3 reads CASSLDVPTGSDTQYF. CDR3 DNA sequence: TGCGCCAGCAGCTTGGACGTCCCGACGGGTTCAGATACGCAGTATTTT.

The rearrangement joins TRBV5-5 to TRBJ1-4; TRBD1 is a possible D gene (5 bases). Trimming took 2 bases from V and 7 from J, leaving 15 bases between them. Germline CDR1 reads SGHKS; CDR2 reads YYEKEE (reference sequence). This CDR3 spans 15 amino acids. The CDR3 loop reads CASSFDPHGGEKLFF. DNA of the CDR3: TGTGCCAGCAGCTTCGACCCTCATGGGGGTGAAAAACTGTTTTTT.

This rearrangement joins TRBV5-1 to TRBJ2-3; 8 nucleotides align to TRBD2. Germline assignment: CDR1 SGHRS and CDR2 YFSETQ. The trim removed 0 bases at V and 4 bases at J, leaving 4 bases unmatched. The CDR3 is 15 amino acids. The CDR3 DNA is TGCGCCAGCAGCTTGGCGGGGGGGTCGGCAGATACGCAGTATTTT. Translating it yields CASSLAGGSADTQYF.

The gene calls are TRBV6-5 and TRBJ2-3, with D tentatively TRBD1 or TRBD2 (5 bases each). Trimming shortened V by 8 bases and J by 4 bases, and 10 bases separated the two germline ends. The CDR3 consists of 12 residues. CDR1 is MNHEY, CDR2 SVGAGI, per germline. The CDR3 is CASALGPDTQYF. The CDR3 coding sequence is TGTGCCAGCGCGCTGGGACCAGATACGCAGTATTTT.

This clone was seen once. The V and J genes are TRBV29-1 and TRBJ2-1; 9 bases are shared with TRBD1. From germline, CDR1 is SQVTM and CDR2 ANQGSEA. Unmatched junction bases numbered 11, after V lost 4 bases and J lost 7 bases. The CDR3 sequence is 15 residues long. The CDR3 sequence is CSVVGRDRAGNEQFF. The CDR3 DNA sequence: TGCAGCGTTGTAGGCCGGGACAGGGCTGGGAATGAGCAGTTCTTC.

This clone was seen just once. This sequence joins TRBV4-1 and TRBJ1-2; D uncertain. Germline values: CDR1 MGHRA, CDR2 YSYEKL. Trimming removed 4 bases from V and 0 bases from J, with 12 bases in between. This CDR3 has 15 amino acids. The CDR3 reads CASSPRTPTNYGYTF. CDR3 in DNA: TGCGCCAGCAGCCCCAGGACTCCTACTAACTATGGCTACACCTTC.

The CDR3 bases are TGTGCCAGTAGTGACGGACTAGATAAAGGAGATACGCAGTATTTT. The encoded protein is CASSDGLDKGDTQYF. V and J are TRBV19 and TRBJ2-3, with 7 bases aligning to TRBD2. In germline, CDR1 is LNHDA, CDR2 SQIVND (reference sequence). The CDR3 is 15 residues long. Germline trimming cut 5 bases from V and 5 bases from J; bases unmatched to any gene: 10.

The chain carries TRBV27 and TRBJ2-1, with 9 bases identical to TRBD1. The length of the CDR3 is 14 residues. The germline V gene has CDR1 MNHEY and CDR2 SMNVEV (reference sequence). The V gene end was trimmed by 4 bases and the J gene end by 7 bases; junction bases not matched to a gene: 5. CDR3 region: CASSSTGGWNEQFF. CDR3 bases: TGTGCCAGCAGTTCTACAGGGGGCTGGAATGAGCAGTTCTTC.

The table lists this clone with a few counts. The rearrangement joins TRBV9 to TRBJ2-1; 9 bases map to TRBD2. The CDR3 covers 16 residues. The germline V gene encodes CDR1 SGDLS and CDR2 YYNGEE. V shed 4 bases, J shed 4 bases, and the junction held 9 bases outside the gene matches. The CDR3 coding sequence is TGTGCCAGCAGCCGAGACGGGCTAGCGGGGTACAATGAGCAGTTCTTC. Residues: CASSRDGLAGYNEQFF. Full variable domain (outside the CDR3, taken from reference TRBV9 and TRBJ2-1): DSGVTQTPKHLITATGQRVTLRCSPRSGDLSVYWYQQSLDQGLQFLIQYYNGEERAKGNILERFSAQQFPDLHSELNLSSLELGDSALYFCASSRDGLAGYNEQFFGPGTRLTVL.

The V gene is TRBV28, the J gene TRBJ1-1; possibly TRBD1 for D (6 bases). Germline assignment: CDR1 MDHEN and CDR2 SYDVKM. Trimming stripped 4 bases from V and 4 bases from J, with 13 bases between. The CDR3 is 14 amino acids. CDR3 protein: CASSYRVPRTEAFF. The CDR3 region has the DNA TGTGCCAGCAGTTACAGGGTCCCCCGCACTGAAGCTTTCTTT.

This chain joins TRBV27 and TRBJ2-7, with D possibly being TRBD1 or TRBD2 (5 bases each). The germline V gene has CDR1 MNHEY and CDR2 SMNVEV (reference sequence). Trimming pared 5 bases from V and 3 bases from J, leaving 14 bases between. The CDR3 extends over 14 amino acids. The CDR3 nucleotides are TGTGCCAGCAGTATGGGACCGAGAGACTACGAGCAGTACTTC. It codes for CASSMGPRDYEQYF.

This chain connects TRBV20-1 to TRBJ1-2; 12 bases fit TRBD1. Per germline, CDR1 DFQATT and CDR2 SNEGSKA (reference sequence). Unmatched junction bases numbered 5, after V lost 3 bases and J lost 0 bases. The CDR3 has 16 residues. The DNA of the CDR3 is TGCAGTGCTAGTGGGACAGGGGGCGAAACTAACTATGGCTACACCTTC. Protein product: CSASGTGGETNYGYTF.

The chain uses TRBV27 and TRBJ2-7; 8 bases line up with TRBD1. The germline gives CDR1 MNHEY, CDR2 SMNVEV (reference sequence). Unmatched junction bases numbered 5, after V lost 2 bases and J lost 2 bases. This CDR3 contains 15 residues. The CDR3 here is CASSLGQGLAYEQYF. In nucleotides, the CDR3 is TGTGCCAGCAGTTTAGGACAGGGTTTGGCCTACGAGCAGTACTTC.

The CDR3 reads CASSWTTGFSYEQYF. DNA for the CDR3: TGCGCCAGCAGCTGGACGACAGGGTTCTCCTACGAGCAGTACTTC. This chain connects TRBV5-1 to TRBJ2-7; 7 nucleotides agree with TRBD1. CDR1 is SGHRS and CDR2 is YFSETQ in the germline V gene. This CDR3 region has 15 residues. The junction had 6 bases not matched to a gene; V was cut back by 3 bases and J by 0 bases.